One sample yielded the 18 T cell receptor beta chains listed below, sequenced in a study of blood T cell repertoires in COVID-19. The protocol was immunoSEQ multiplex PCR, while the TCRdb copy is restricted to in-frame clones and leaves out a portion. The table shows 53,000 or so clones, with approximately 88% occurring only once. The sample was peripheral blood. The receptors were sampled from a man between 65 and 85 years old with active COVID-19.

The table lists this clone with a count of one. This rearrangement joins TRBV9 to TRBJ1-1; D is unclear. Trimming removed 4 bases at V and 0 bases at J, with 7 bases between. The germline V gene encodes CDR1 SGDLS and CDR2 YYNGEE. This CDR3 contains 13 residues. In DNA form, the CDR3 reads TGTGCCAGCAGCCCCCCCATGAACACTGAAGCTTTCTTT. The encoded protein is CASSPPMNTEAFF.

This sequence joins TRBV30 and TRBJ2-2; TRBD1 is a possible D gene (7 bases). The germline V gene has CDR1 GTSNPN and CDR2 SVGIG (reference sequence). There are 18 residues in the CDR3. Deletions cut 3 bases from V and 1 base from J, with 21 bases between. The CDR3 nucleotides are TGTGCCTGGAGATCCCTAGGCAGGGGGGTCCGGAACACCGGGGAGCTGTTTTTT. Translating it yields CAWRSLGRGVRNTGELFF. Filled out from reference TRBV30 and TRBJ2-2, the complete variable domain reads SQTIHQWPATLVQPVGSPLSLECTVEGTSNPNLYWYRQAAGRGLQLLFYSVGIGQISSEVPQNLSASRPQDRQFILSSKKLLLSDSGFYLCAWRSLGRGVRNTGELFFGEGSRLTVL.

The rearrangement uses TRBV12-2 and TRBJ2-3; the table assigns TRBD1, which was not confirmed against the DNA. TRBV12-2 is listed as a pseudogene. The CDR3 runs 17 residues. The CDR3: CASRPPPRQGWTDTQYF. CDR3 coding DNA: TGTGCAAGTCGCCCACCGCCGAGACAGGGTTGGACAGATACGCAGTATTTT.

The rearrangement uses TRBV7-2 and TRBJ1-4; D unclear. Germline V gives CDR1 SGHTA, CDR2 FQGNSA. The CDR3 spans 14 residues. Trimming shortened V by 2 bases and J by 0 bases, and 4 bases separated the two germline ends. This CDR3 is CASSLRATNEKLFF. DNA of the CDR3: TGTGCCAGCAGCTTACGTGCAACTAATGAAAAACTGTTTTTT. Combining the CDR3 with reference TRBV7-2 and TRBJ1-4 gives the whole variable domain GAGVSQSPSNKVTEKGKDVELRCDPISGHTALYWYRQSLGQGLEFLIYFQGNSAPDKSGLPSDRFSAERTGGSVSTLTIQRTQQEDSAVYLCASSLRATNEKLFFGSGTQLSVL.

This chain links TRBV24-1 with TRBJ2-3; 7 bases map to TRBD2. This CDR3 region has 14 residues. Germline assignment: CDR1 KGHDR and CDR2 SFDVKD. Losses at the gene ends were 5 bases for V and 1 base for J; bases not matched to a gene: 2. CDR3 sequence (DNA): TGTGCCACCAGTGTGGCGGGAGGCACAGATACGCAGTATTTT. The encoded protein is CATSVAGGTDTQYF.

The chain has TRBV5-5 and TRBJ2-3; D is perhaps TRBD2 (6 bases). The CDR3 has 16 residues. From germline, CDR1 is SGHKS and CDR2 YYEKEE (reference sequence). V dropped 5 bases and J dropped 0 bases, with 16 bases sitting between them. This chain's CDR3 is CASSTGVAASTDTQYF. The CDR3 DNA sequence: TGTGCCAGCAGTACCGGGGTAGCGGCAAGCACAGATACGCAGTATTTT.

J is TRBJ1-2 and V is TRBV18; perhaps TRBD1 as D (6 bases). This CDR3 region has 14 residues. Deletions cut 2 bases from V and 4 bases from J, with 11 bases between. Germline CDR1 and CDR2: KGHSH and LQKENI. The CDR3 reads CASSPSGQLYGYTF. CDR3 DNA: TGTGCCAGCTCACCATCAGGACAGCTCTATGGCTACACCTTC.

The V call is TRBV4-2, the J call TRBJ2-7; 7 bases agree with TRBD1. The junction had 10 bases not matched to a gene; V was cut back by 3 bases and J by 2 bases. The V gene's germline CDR1 is LGHNA and CDR2 YNFKEQ. This CDR3 is built from 16 residues. CDR3 in amino acids: CASSQKTGTVAYEQYF. The CDR3 DNA reads TGTGCCAGCAGCCAGAAGACCGGGACAGTAGCCTACGAGCAGTACTTC.

The chain combines TRBV5-1 with TRBJ2-2, with a possible D match to TRBD2 (6 bases). Germline CDR1 is SGHRS and CDR2 is YFSETQ. V lost 0 bases, J lost 3 bases, and 9 bases lay in between. This CDR3 spans 15 amino acids. CDR3 protein: CASSLVASDTGELFF. The CDR3 DNA reads as TGCGCCAGCAGCTTGGTAGCTAGCGACACCGGGGAGCTGTTTTTT. Looking up the rest from reference TRBV5-1 and TRBJ2-2 gives the full variable domain: KAGVTQTPRYLIKTRGQQVTLSCSPISGHRSVSWYQQTPGQGLQFLFEYFSETQRNKGNFPGRFSGRQFSNSRSEMNVSTLELGDSALYLCASSLVASDTGELFFGEGSRLTVL.

The V call is TRBV7-3, the J call TRBJ2-1, with D perhaps matching TRBD2 (6 bases). The CDR3 totals 14 residues. Germline V lookup: CDR1 SGHTA, CDR2 FQGTGA. Trimming left V 0 bases short and J 6 bases short, with 9 bases between. CDR3: CASSLTGGGNEQFF. CDR3 nucleotide sequence: TGTGCCAGCAGCTTAACGGGGGGAGGCAATGAGCAGTTCTTC.

J is TRBJ1-4 and V is TRBV3-1 (or the pseudogene TRBV3-2); no definite D call. Looked up from germline, CDR1 is LGHDT and CDR2 is YNNKEL (reference sequence). Trimming took 4 bases from V and 2 from J, leaving 14 bases between them. This CDR3 is 16 amino acids long. The CDR3 is CASSPPRTPTNEKLFF. CDR3 bases: TGTGCCAGCAGCCCTCCCCGTACTCCTACTAATGAAAAACTGTTTTTT.

J is TRBJ2-1 and V is TRBV2; perhaps TRBD2 as D (5 bases). The length of the CDR3 is 14 residues. Germline V CDR1 and CDR2: SNHLY, FYNNEI. V lost 8 bases, J lost 9 bases, and 20 bases lay in between. The CDR3 coding sequence is TGTGCCAGCGGCGGATCACGGACTGTCGCTGAGCAGTTCTTC. It specifies CASGGSRTVAEQFF.

The rearrangement joins TRBV4-3 to TRBJ2-2; possible D gene TRBD1, 5 bases. This CDR3 region has 16 residues. Looked up from germline, CDR1 is LGHNA and CDR2 is YSLEER. V dropped 0 bases and J dropped 1 base, with 9 bases sitting between them. DNA of the CDR3: TGCGCCAGCAGCCAAGATAGGACAAAGAACACCGGGGAGCTGTTTTTT. Translating gives CASSQDRTKNTGELFF.

The chain carries TRBV24-1 and TRBJ1-5; D uncertain. Germline V gives CDR1 KGHDR, CDR2 SFDVKD. Trimming took off 4 bases at V and 2 bases at J, with 11 bases between the two ends. CDR3 length equals 15 residues. CDR3 DNA sequence: TGTGCCACCAGTGACCCCAGAGGCGGCAATCAGCCCCAGCATTTT. This gives the protein CATSDPRGGNQPQHF.

This clone was seen a single time. This rearrangement joins TRBV6-1 to TRBJ2-2; TRBD2 is a possible D gene (5 bases). V dropped 2 bases and J dropped 10 bases, with 8 bases sitting between them. Germline V CDR1 and CDR2: MNHNS, SASEGT. The CDR3 is 12 residues long. The CDR3 here is CASSESEVELFF. The CDR3, as DNA: TGTGCCAGCAGTGAATCGGAGGTGGAGCTGTTTTTT.

This sequence joins TRBV9 and TRBJ1-2, with D unresolved. The V gene lost 0 bases and the J gene lost 13 bases, with 19 bases spanning the gap. Germline loops: CDR1 SGDLS, CDR2 YYNGEE. This CDR3 spans 14 amino acids. CDR3 region: CASSVASEGLGGTF. DNA of the CDR3: TGTGCCAGCAGCGTAGCCTCGGAGGGTTTAGGCGGCACCTTC.

CDR3 amino acids: CASSIREGTYNEQFF. Written as DNA, the CDR3 is TGTGCCAGCAGCATACGGGAAGGGACCTACAATGAGCAGTTCTTC. J is TRBJ2-1 and V is TRBV9, with D maybe TRBD2 (5 bases). Germline loops: CDR1 SGDLS, CDR2 YYNGEE. Trimming stripped 4 bases from V and 2 bases from J, with 13 bases between. The CDR3 loop spans 15 amino acids. Filled out from reference TRBV9 and TRBJ2-1, the complete variable domain reads DSGVTQTPKHLITATGQRVTLRCSPRSGDLSVYWYQQSLDQGLQFLIQYYNGEERAKGNILERFSAQQFPDLHSELNLSSLELGDSALYFCASSIREGTYNEQFFGPGTRLTVL.

V and J are TRBV29-1 and TRBJ2-7; no definite D call. V was trimmed by 4 bases and J by 0 bases, leaving 16 bases between them. Germline CDR1 and CDR2: SQVTM and ANQGSEA. CDR3 length: 15 amino acids. The CDR3 coding sequence is TGCAGCGTTGTCTTTGCAGGAAAAAGCTCCTACGAGCAGTACTTC. Translation gives CSVVFAGKSSYEQYF.